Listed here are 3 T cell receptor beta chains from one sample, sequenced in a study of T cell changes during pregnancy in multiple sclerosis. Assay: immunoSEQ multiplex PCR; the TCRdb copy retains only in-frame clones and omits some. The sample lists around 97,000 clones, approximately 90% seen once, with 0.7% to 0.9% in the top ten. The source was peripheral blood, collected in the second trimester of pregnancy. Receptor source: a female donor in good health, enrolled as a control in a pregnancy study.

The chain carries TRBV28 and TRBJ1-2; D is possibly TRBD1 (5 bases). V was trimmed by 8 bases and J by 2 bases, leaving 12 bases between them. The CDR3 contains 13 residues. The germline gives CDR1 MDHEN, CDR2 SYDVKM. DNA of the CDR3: TGTGCCAGCTTGACCCGGACAAACTATGGCTACACCTTC. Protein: CASLTRTNYGYTF.

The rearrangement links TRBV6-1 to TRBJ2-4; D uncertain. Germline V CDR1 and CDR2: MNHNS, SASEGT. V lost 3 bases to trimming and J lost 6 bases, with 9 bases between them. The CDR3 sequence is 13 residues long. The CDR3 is CASSDPGLNIQYF. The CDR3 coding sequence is TGTGCCAGCAGTGACCCAGGCCTAAACATTCAGTACTTC.

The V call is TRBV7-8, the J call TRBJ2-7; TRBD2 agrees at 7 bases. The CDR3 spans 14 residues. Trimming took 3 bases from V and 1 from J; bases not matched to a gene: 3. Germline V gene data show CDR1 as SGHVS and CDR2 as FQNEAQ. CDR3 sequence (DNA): TGTGCCAGCAGCTTTTCTAGCGGATCCTACGAGCAGTACTTC. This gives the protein CASSFSSGSYEQYF. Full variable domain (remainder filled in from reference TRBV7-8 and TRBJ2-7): GAGVSQSPRYKVAKRGQDVALRCDPISGHVSLFWYQQALGQGPEFLTYFQNEAQLDKSGLPSDRFFAERPEGSVSTLKIQRTQQEDSAVYLCASSFSSGSYEQYFGPGTRLTVT.